Listed below are T cell receptor beta chains from one sample, sequenced in a study of identical twins. One entry per CDR3 protein, called by TCRdb with MiXCR from the 5' RACE reads. The sample consists of 700,000 to 950,000 distinct CDR3 sequences, about 12% of them appearing once. These sequences were also reported in another study, on yellow fever vaccine responses in identical twins.

Specimen: PBMCs. The receptor set was obtained from a woman younger than 30 in good health. CDR3s include the opening cysteine and the closing phenylalanine or tryptophan. Each record gives: D gene, clone size, V gene, J gene, CDR3 DNA, CDR3 protein. D genes are given only for firm matches. Part of the rows lack a size; the others show once, few, many or a class for expanded clones.

NA	NA	TRBV4-1	TRBJ2-5	TGCGCCAGCAGCCAAGTTGGGCGGGTTTCCGTGCTGCGAGAGACCCAGTACTTC	CASSQVGRVSVLRETQYF
NA	few	TRBV28	TRBJ2-7	TGTGCCAGCAGTCCGCACGGGGGATACGAGCAGTACTTC	CASSPHGGYEQYF
NA	many	TRBV29-1	TRBJ2-4	TGCAGCGTTGTCGAGGGCAGTTGGGCCAAAAACATTCAGTACTTC	CSVVEGSWAKNIQYF
NA	few	TRBV20-1	TRBJ2-1	TGCAGTGCTCGCGGGGCTGGGAATGAGCAGTTCTTC	CSARGAGNEQFF
TRBD1	NA	TRBV20-1	TRBJ1-1	TGCAGCCCCGGGACAGGGTGGGGGAACACTGAAGCTTTCTTT	CSPGTGWGNTEAFF
NA	many	TRBV4-2	TRBJ2-2	TGTGCCAGCAGCCAAGGACGTGGCGGCACCGGGGAGCTGTTTTTT	CASSQGRGGTGELFF
TRBD2	few	TRBV4-1	TRBJ2-3	TGCGCCAGCAGCCAACCGGGACTAGCGGGGGGGCCAACAGATACGCAGTATTTT	CASSQPGLAGGPTDTQYF
TRBD2	NA	TRBV12-3/TRBV12-4	TRBJ2-7	TGTGCCAGCAGCCCTATGGGAGCGGGAGTGTACGAGCAGTACTTC	CASSPMGAGVYEQYF
TRBD2	NA	TRBV12-3/TRBV12-4	TRBJ2-7	TGTGCCAGCGGTTTGGGCGTTAGCGGGACGGTCGAGCAGTACTTC	CASGLGVSGTVEQYF
NA	NA	TRBV24-1	TRBJ2-5	TGTGCCACCAGTGATTTGCGTCCCGAGACCCAGTACTTC	CATSDLRPETQYF
NA	many	TRBV5-1	TRBJ2-1	TGCGCCAGCATGGAGCAGGGAACCTACAATGAGCAGTTCTTC	CASMEQGTYNEQFF
NA	NA	TRBV28	TRBJ2-7	TGTGCCAGCAGCTGGCGTGCCTACGAGCAGTACTTC	CASSWRAYEQYF
TRBD2	few	TRBV2	TRBJ2-1	TGTGCCAGCAGTGATGTAACTAGCGGGGAGTACAATGAGCAGTTCTTC	CASSDVTSGEYNEQFF
TRBD1	many	TRBV28	TRBJ2-3	TGTGCCAGCAGTTTGAGAGGGGGCCGGACAGATACGCAGTATTTT	CASSLRGGRTDTQYF
TRBD2	NA	TRBV12-3/TRBV12-4	TRBJ2-1	TGTGCCTCCACCAATAAGCGCCGGACTAGCGGGAGGGGTAATGAGCAGTTCTTC	CASTNKRRTSGRGNEQFF
NA	NA	TRBV20-1	TRBJ2-3	TGCAGTGCCGTGACCGGGACACATAACAGGAAAGGGGGGCAGTATTTT	CSAVTGTHNRKGGQYF
NA	few	TRBV29-1	TRBJ1-1	TGCAGCGTCCCCAATGGGGGCAGAAGTGAAGCTTTCTTT	CSVPNGGRSEAFF
TRBD2	many	TRBV9	TRBJ2-7	TGTGCCAGCAGCTTGGCGGGAGACACCTACGAGCAGTACTTC	CASSLAGDTYEQYF
TRBD2	NA	TRBV6-1	TRBJ2-1	TGTGCCAGCAGTCGCCCCCCTAGCGGGAGCTCCTACAATGAGCAGTTCTTC	CASSRPPSGSSYNEQFF
NA	few	TRBV9	TRBJ2-1	TGTGCCAGCAGCGTAGCTATGGGCGGCGGATTTGAGCAGTTCTTC	CASSVAMGGGFEQFF
NA	few	TRBV12-3/TRBV12-4	TRBJ2-1	TGTGCCAGCAGCATCCAAAGCTCCTACAATGAGCAGTTCTTC	CASSIQSSYNEQFF
TRBD1	many	TRBV4-1	TRBJ2-7	TGCGCCAGCAGCCAAGGCTGGACAGGGGGCCCCTACGAGCAGTACTTC	CASSQGWTGGPYEQYF
TRBD2	NA	TRBV20-1	TRBJ2-7	TGCAGTGCTAGGACCAGCGGGAGATTCTACGAGCAGTACTTC	CSARTSGRFYEQYF
NA	NA	TRBV28	TRBJ2-4	TGTGCCAGCAGCCAGGACATACTAGCCAAAAACATTCAGTACTTC	CASSQDILAKNIQYF
NA	few	TRBV28	TRBJ1-5	TGTGCCAGCAGTTTCGAGAGAAGGGTCAATCAGCCCCAGCATTTT	CASSFERRVNQPQHF
TRBD1	many	TRBV20-1	TRBJ1-5	TGCAGTGCTCCAGACAGGGGAGGCAATCAGCCCCAGCATTTT	CSAPDRGGNQPQHF